The next 20 T cell receptor beta chains were all read from a single sample in a study of OX40 agonist ivuxolimab in advanced cancers. Generated by immunoSEQ multiplex PCR, the TCRdb table keeps only in-frame clones and is missing some. The sample contains about 24,000 clones, over 80% of which appear only once. The sample was CD4+ or CD8+ T cells sorted from blood, taken in a trial of the OX40 agonist ivuxolimab. The receptor source for this set is an adult with an advanced solid tumor such as melanoma, head and neck, liver or kidney cancer.

The chain is built from TRBV4-3 and TRBJ2-7; 10 bases match TRBD1. Trimming at V came to 2 bases and at J to 4 bases, leaving 5 bases not matched to a gene. Germline V gives CDR1 LGHNA, CDR2 YSLEER. CDR3 length: 15 amino acids. The CDR3 region is CASSQSGTGEYEQYF. The CDR3 coding sequence is TGCGCCAGCAGCCAATCCGGGACAGGGGAATACGAGCAGTACTTC.

The rearrangement links TRBV5-4 to TRBJ2-5; either TRBD1 or TRBD2 may supply D (5 bases each). The length of the CDR3 is 13 residues. Germline V gene sequence: CDR1 SGHNT, CDR2 YYREEE (reference sequence). V gave up 3 bases and J gave up 5 bases, with 11 bases separating them. CDR3 in amino acids: CASSYRGDETQYF. The CDR3 nucleotides are TGTGCCAGCAGCTATCGAGGGGATGAGACCCAGTACTTC.

In its sample, this clone was seen a few times. The chain uses TRBV6-5 and TRBJ2-1; either TRBD1 or TRBD2 may fit D (5 bases each). Trimming cost V 5 bases and J 4 bases, with 15 bases left between them. The CDR3 extends over 15 amino acids. The germline CDR1 and CDR2 sequences are MNHEY and SVGAGI. DNA for the CDR3: TGTGCCAGCAGTAAGCCTGGGGGAGTTTACAATGAGCAGTTCTTC. This sequence encodes CASSKPGGVYNEQFF.

The V call is TRBV25-1, the J call TRBJ2-3; D is uncertain. V was cut by 3 bases and J by 7 bases, with 5 bases left in between. From germline, CDR1 is MGHDK and CDR2 SYGVNS. The CDR3 has 11 amino acids. CDR3 DNA: TGTGCCAGCAGTGAGCGAAATACGCAGTATTTT. Its translation is CASSERNTQYF.

V is TRBV19 and J is TRBJ2-7; 7 bases are a match to TRBD2. Per germline, CDR1 LNHDA and CDR2 SQIVND (reference sequence). The CDR3 length is 13 residues. The junction had 4 bases not matched to a gene; V was cut back by 3 bases and J by 5 bases. The CDR3 loop is CASSITSDNEQYF. The CDR3 nucleotides read TGTGCCAGTAGTATTACTAGCGATAACGAGCAGTACTTC.

V and J are TRBV20-1 and TRBJ2-7, with no clear D. Germline-derived CDR1 and CDR2 are DFQATT and SNEGSKA (reference sequence). This CDR3 has 10 residues. The germline V and J ends were trimmed by 4 bases and 5 bases, with 6 bases remaining between them. In DNA, the CDR3 is TGCAGTGCTAAGCCTAACGAGCAGTACTTC. This codes for CSAKPNEQYF.

This rearrangement joins TRBV19 to TRBJ2-3; 8 bases fit TRBD2. The V and J ends lost 5 bases and 0 bases, in that order; junction bases with no gene match: 7. The CDR3 has 16 residues. Per germline, CDR1 LNHDA and CDR2 SQIVND (reference sequence). Written as DNA, the CDR3 is TGTGCCAGTAGTGTCCGCGGGGGGACTAGCACAGATACGCAGTATTTT. Amino acids: CASSVRGGTSTDTQYF. Using reference TRBV19 and TRBJ2-3 for the parts outside the CDR3, the full variable domain is DGGITQSPKYLFRKEGQNVTLSCEQNLNHDAMYWYRQDPGQGLRLIYYSQIVNDFQKGDIAEGYSVSREKKESFPLTVTSAQKNPTAFYLCASSVRGGTSTDTQYFGPGTRLTVL.

Written as DNA, the CDR3 is TGTGCCAGCAGACAAAGCTCCTACAATGAGCAGTTCTTC. This translates into CASRQSSYNEQFF. This chain joins TRBV6-5 and TRBJ2-1; D unresolved. V lost 6 bases and J 0 bases, leaving 6 bases between the germline ends. The CDR3 has 13 residues. Germline V gives CDR1 MNHEY, CDR2 SVGAGI.

The V call is TRBV5-1, the J call TRBJ2-7; D might be TRBD2 (6 bases). Germline CDR1 is SGHRS and CDR2 is YFSETQ. This CDR3 spans 14 amino acids. V was cut by 0 bases and J by 5 bases, with 12 bases left in between. The CDR3 nucleotides are TGCGCCAGCAGCTTGGAAGGAGGGACCCACGAGCAGTACTTC. Protein sequence: CASSLEGGTHEQYF.

The chain is built from TRBV5-5 and TRBJ2-7; weak D call: TRBD2 (5 bases). Trimming cost V 0 bases and J 7 bases, with 17 bases left between them. CDR1 is SGHKS and CDR2 is YYEKEE in the germline V gene (reference sequence). The CDR3 is 15 amino acids. The CDR3 sequence is CASSLAGILSGEQYF. DNA for the CDR3: TGTGCCAGCAGCTTGGCGGGCATCCTCTCGGGGGAGCAGTACTTC.

The rearrangement links TRBV12-5 to TRBJ1-5; tentatively, D is TRBD1 (6 bases). The germline gives CDR1 LGHNT, CDR2 FRNRAP. The V gene lost 5 bases and the J gene lost 1 base, with 12 bases spanning the gap. The CDR3 contains 15 residues. This CDR3 is CASGPGEASNQPQHF. The CDR3 nucleotides read TGTGCTAGTGGTCCAGGGGAGGCCAGCAATCAGCCCCAGCATTTT.

CDR3 coding DNA: TGTGCCAGCAGTCTAGGGCTAGCGGGTGAAGAGACCCAGTACTTC. Amino acid sequence: CASSLGLAGEETQYF. The rearrangement joins TRBV2 to TRBJ2-5, with TRBD2 matching over 8 bases. CDR3 size: 15 residues. Germline V gene data show CDR1 as SNHLY and CDR2 as FYNNEI. The ends lost 5 bases at V and 3 bases at J; junction bases unmatched: 8.

The CDR3 coding sequence is TGTGCCAGCGGGGTGGGACAACAAGAGACCCAGTACTTC. Its translation is CASGVGQQETQYF. The chain recombines TRBV2 with TRBJ2-5; TRBD1 might be the D (6 bases). The V end was cut by 8 bases, the J end by 2 bases, with 12 bases between. This CDR3 comprises 13 residues. CDR1 is SNHLY and CDR2 is FYNNEI in the germline V gene.

The rearrangement links TRBV19 to TRBJ2-7; D is possibly TRBD2 (6 bases). CDR3 length: 15 amino acids. Germline CDR1 is LNHDA and CDR2 is SQIVND (reference sequence). The V gene lost 8 bases and the J gene lost 5 bases, with 22 bases spanning the gap. The DNA for the CDR3 is TGTGCCAGTTCCCCGGGCGGGGCCCTATGGAACGAGCAGTACTTC. Translated: CASSPGGALWNEQYF.

The J gene is TRBJ2-3, the V gene TRBV11-2; 13 bases are a match to TRBD2. Germline lookup yields CDR1 SGHAT and CDR2 FQNNGV. V trimming: 4 bases; J trimming: 7 bases; junction bases outside the gene matches: 14. The CDR3 is made up of 18 amino acids. The CDR3 spells CASSSVKGIGTSGNTQYF. The CDR3, as DNA: TGTGCCAGCAGCTCCGTAAAAGGAATCGGGACTAGCGGGAATACGCAGTATTTT.

The chain couples TRBV10-2 to TRBJ2-7, with 10 bases lining up with TRBD2. V shed 10 bases and J 6 bases; nucleotides not matched to a gene: 6. The CDR3 sequence is 12 residues long. Germline V gene sequence: CDR1 WSHSY, CDR2 SAAADI. CDR3 sequence reads: CATQAGGGEQYF. For the CDR3, the DNA is TGCGCCACCCAAGCGGGAGGGGGCGAGCAGTACTTC.

The chain recombines TRBV5-1 with TRBJ2-2; D perhaps matches TRBD1 (6 bases). Germline lookup yields CDR1 SGHRS and CDR2 YFSETQ. This CDR3 is 18 amino acids long. The germline V and J ends were trimmed by 5 bases and 0 bases, with 20 bases remaining between them. CDR3 sequence reads: CASRSEKDRAANTGELFF. CDR3 sequence (DNA): TGCGCCAGCAGGTCGGAAAAGGACAGAGCAGCGAACACCGGGGAGCTGTTTTTT.

V is TRBV6-5 and J is TRBJ2-7, with 7 bases fitting TRBD1. The germline V gene encodes CDR1 MNHEY and CDR2 SVGAGI. The CDR3 has 13 amino acids. The ends lost 2 bases at V and 7 bases at J; junction bases unmatched: 5. DNA of the CDR3: TGTGCCAGCAGTTACCCAGGGGGTTGGGAGCAGTACTTC. Encoded protein: CASSYPGGWEQYF.

CDR3 amino acids: CASSQDLQRTGVDYEQYF. CDR3 nucleotides: TGCGCCAGCAGCCAAGATCTTCAGAGGACAGGGGTCGACTACGAGCAGTACTTC. The gene calls are TRBV4-3 and TRBJ2-7; 9 bases are a match to TRBD1. V shed 0 bases, J shed 3 bases, and the junction held 12 bases outside the gene matches. The CDR3 consists of 18 residues. CDR1 and CDR2 from the germline V gene are LGHNA and YSLEER.

The chain uses TRBV19 and TRBJ2-5; D ambiguous. V lost 6 bases to trimming and J lost 5 bases, with 16 bases between them. This CDR3 is 14 amino acids long. Germline V gene lookup returns CDR1 LNHDA and CDR2 SQIVND (reference sequence). The CDR3 here is CASSAGLQSETQYF. The CDR3 bases are TGTGCCAGTAGCGCCGGGCTCCAATCGGAGACCCAGTACTTC.